The 9 T cell receptor beta chains below all came from one sample that was sequenced in a study of cytomegalovirus exposure and HLA in healthy donors. It was with 60 Vbeta and 13 Jbeta primers that the PCR ran. TCRdb's table, derived via immunoSEQ multiplex PCR, lists solely in-frame clones and lacks some. The table shows roughly 140,000 clones, with 64% occurring only once. Sample: PBMCs. The origin of the receptors is a woman aged 25 to 39 in good health and CMV-seropositive.

The V gene is TRBV18, the J gene TRBJ1-4; D is ambiguous. This CDR3 has 16 amino acids. Between the trimmed V and J ends, which lost 0 bases and 3 bases, there was a span of 11 bases. Per germline, CDR1 KGHSH and CDR2 LQKENI. CDR3 loop: CASSPPGIWANEKLFF. DNA of the CDR3: TGTGCCAGCTCACCACCCGGGATTTGGGCTAATGAAAAACTGTTTTTT.

The chain uses TRBV5-6 and TRBJ2-5; TRBD1 is a possible D gene (6 bases). This CDR3 has 14 residues. The V gene's germline CDR1 is SGHDT and CDR2 YYEEEE. V lost 1 base and J lost 3, with 10 bases in between. Here the CDR3 reads CASSLRQGKETQYF. In DNA, the CDR3 is TGTGCCAGCAGCTTGCGCCAGGGGAAAGAGACCCAGTACTTC.

The chain is built from TRBV29-1 and TRBJ1-5; weak D call: TRBD1 (5 bases). Germline CDR1 and CDR2: SQVTM and ANQGSEA. Trimming pared 5 bases from V and 6 bases from J, leaving 14 bases between. This CDR3 contains 13 residues. DNA for the CDR3: TGCAGCGTTTCGGACATACCGAGTCAGCCCCAGCATTTT. It yields the protein CSVSDIPSQPQHF.

The chain is built from TRBV5-4 and TRBJ2-7, with TRBD1 matching 7 bases. The CDR3 length is 12 residues. The germline CDR1 and CDR2 sequences are SGHNT and YYREEE (reference sequence). J was trimmed by 6 bases and V by 1 base; bases with no gene match: 1. As DNA, the CDR3 is TGTGCCAGCAGCTTGACAGGGGTCGAGCAGTACTTC. As protein: CASSLTGVEQYF.

The CDR3 bases are TGTGCCAGCAGCCCGCTAACAGGGGGCCCAGGGGTCGGTGGCTACACCTTC. The encoded protein is CASSPLTGGPGVGGYTF. The chain joins TRBV7-9 to TRBJ1-2; 9 bases align to TRBD1. This CDR3 contains 17 residues. V shed 5 bases, J shed 7 bases, and the junction held 17 bases outside the gene matches. The germline V gene has CDR1 SEHNR and CDR2 FQNEAQ (reference sequence).

This chain joins TRBV10-3 and TRBJ2-7; TRBD2 might be the D (5 bases). The CDR3 has 13 amino acids. Germline CDR1 is ENHRY and CDR2 is SYGVKD. V was trimmed by 10 bases and J by 1 base, leaving 14 bases between them. The chain's CDR3 is CATRADGSYEQYF. The CDR3 coding sequence is TGTGCCACCCGAGCGGATGGGTCCTACGAGCAGTACTTC.

Only a few counts were recorded for this clone. The chain joins TRBV2 to TRBJ2-3; 8 bases align to TRBD1. Germline V gene sequence: CDR1 SNHLY, CDR2 FYNNEI. The CDR3 is 14 amino acids. Trimming cost V 5 bases and J 3 bases; bases outside gene matches: 4. CDR3 bases: TGTGCCAGCAGTCCGGGACAGGAGACAGATACGCAGTATTTT. Translating it yields CASSPGQETDTQYF.

V gene TRBV7-9 combines with J gene TRBJ1-2, with D perhaps TRBD1 (5 bases). Looked up from germline, CDR1 is SEHNR and CDR2 is FQNEAQ (reference sequence). Trimming removed 3 bases from V and 5 bases from J, with 19 bases in between. The CDR3 runs 16 residues. As DNA, the CDR3 is TGTGCCAGCAGCTTTGCAGGGCAGGCAGCCCTATATGGCTACACCTTC. Its translation: CASSFAGQAALYGYTF.

This chain uses TRBV6-1 with TRBJ1-2, with a possible D match to TRBD1 (5 bases). The CDR3 is made up of 14 amino acids. The germline CDR1 and CDR2 sequences are MNHNS and SASEGT. V was clipped by 7 bases and J by 7 bases, with 19 bases between them. The CDR3 spells CASTPSSRGGGYTF. CDR3 bases: TGTGCCAGCACCCCGTCCTCCCGGGGGGGTGGCTACACCTTC.